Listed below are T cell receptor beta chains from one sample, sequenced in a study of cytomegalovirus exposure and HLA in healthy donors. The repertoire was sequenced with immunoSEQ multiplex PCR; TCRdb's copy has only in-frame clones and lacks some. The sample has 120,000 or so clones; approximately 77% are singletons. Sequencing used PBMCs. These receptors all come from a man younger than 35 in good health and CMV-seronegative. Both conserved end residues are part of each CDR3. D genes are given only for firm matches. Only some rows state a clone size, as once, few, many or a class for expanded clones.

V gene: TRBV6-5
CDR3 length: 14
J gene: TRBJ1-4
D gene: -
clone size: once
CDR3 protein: CASRLLGAGEKLFF
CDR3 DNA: TGTGCCAGCCGCCTCTTAGGGGCGGGGGAAAAACTGTTTTTT

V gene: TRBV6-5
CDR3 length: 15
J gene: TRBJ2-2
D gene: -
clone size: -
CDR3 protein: CASSYRPEGPGELFF
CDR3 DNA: TGTGCCAGCAGTTACCGGCCGGAGGGACCGGGGGAGCTGTTTTTT

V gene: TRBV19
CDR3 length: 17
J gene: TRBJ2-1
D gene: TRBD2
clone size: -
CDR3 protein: CASSTSRLAGSINEQFF
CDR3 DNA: TGTGCCAGTAGTACCTCCAGACTAGCAGGTTCAATCAATGAGCAGTTCTTC

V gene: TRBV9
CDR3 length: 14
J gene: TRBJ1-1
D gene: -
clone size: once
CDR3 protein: CASSVGGGVTEAFF
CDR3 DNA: TGTGCCAGCAGCGTAGGAGGGGGGGTCACTGAAGCTTTCTTT

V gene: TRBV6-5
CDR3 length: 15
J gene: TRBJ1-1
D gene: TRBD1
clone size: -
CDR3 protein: CASSYDRGRNTEAFF
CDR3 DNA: TGTGCCAGCAGTTACGACAGGGGCCGGAACACTGAAGCTTTCTTT

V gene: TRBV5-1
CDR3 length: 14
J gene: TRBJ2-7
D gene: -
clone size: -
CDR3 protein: CASRYREGDYEQYF
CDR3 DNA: TGCGCCAGCAGGTACAGGGAAGGGGACTACGAGCAGTACTTC

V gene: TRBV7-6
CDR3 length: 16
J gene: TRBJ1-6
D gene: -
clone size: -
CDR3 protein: CASSTTDSSYNSPLHF
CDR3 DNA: TGTGCCAGCAGCACTACCGATAGCTCCTATAATTCACCCCTCCACTTT

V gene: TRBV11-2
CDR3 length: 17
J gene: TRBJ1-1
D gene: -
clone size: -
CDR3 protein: CASSLERARGSNTEAFF
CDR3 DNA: TGTGCCAGCAGCTTAGAACGGGCGAGGGGGTCAAACACTGAAGCTTTCTTT

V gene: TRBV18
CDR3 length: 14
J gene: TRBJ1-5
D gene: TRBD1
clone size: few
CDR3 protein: CASSPGQGDQPQHF
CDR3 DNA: TGTGCCAGCTCACCTGGACAGGGCGATCAGCCCCAGCATTTT

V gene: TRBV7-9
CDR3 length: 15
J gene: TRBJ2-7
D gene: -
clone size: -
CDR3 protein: CASSSSSGTYYEQYF
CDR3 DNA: TGTGCCAGCAGCTCATCCTCCGGGACATACTACGAGCAGTACTTC

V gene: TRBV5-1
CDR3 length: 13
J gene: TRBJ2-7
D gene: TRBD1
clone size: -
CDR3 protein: CASSLTGGGEQYF
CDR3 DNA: TGCGCCAGCAGCTTGACAGGGGGCGGGGAGCAGTACTTC

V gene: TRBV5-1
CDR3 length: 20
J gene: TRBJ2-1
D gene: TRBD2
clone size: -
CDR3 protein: CASSPLGTSGGARGVGEQFF
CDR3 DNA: TGCGCCAGCAGCCCCCTCGGGACTAGCGGGGGGGCCAGGGGTGTCGGGGAGCAGTTCTTC

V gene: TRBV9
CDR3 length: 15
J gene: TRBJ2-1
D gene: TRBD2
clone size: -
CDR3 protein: CASSPRGREANEQFF
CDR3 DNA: TGTGCCAGCAGCCCCCGAGGCCGGGAGGCGAATGAGCAGTTCTTC

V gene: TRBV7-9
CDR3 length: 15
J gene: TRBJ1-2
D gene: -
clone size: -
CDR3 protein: CASSLPGSRNYGYTF
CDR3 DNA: TGTGCCAGCAGCTTACCAGGGTCGAGGAACTATGGCTACACCTTC

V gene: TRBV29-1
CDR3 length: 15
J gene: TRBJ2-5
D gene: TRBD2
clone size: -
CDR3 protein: CSVILAGGVWETQYF
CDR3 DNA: TGCAGCGTGATACTAGCGGGGGGTGTTTGGGAGACCCAGTACTTC

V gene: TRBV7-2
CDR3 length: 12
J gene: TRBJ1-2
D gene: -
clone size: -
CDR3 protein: CASSPPGGGYTF
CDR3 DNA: TGTGCCAGCAGCCCCCCCGGCGGTGGCTACACCTTC

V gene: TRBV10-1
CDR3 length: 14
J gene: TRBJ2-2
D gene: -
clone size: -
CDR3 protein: CASGETGNTGELFF
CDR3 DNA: TGCGCCAGCGGAGAGACAGGGAACACCGGGGAGCTGTTTTTT

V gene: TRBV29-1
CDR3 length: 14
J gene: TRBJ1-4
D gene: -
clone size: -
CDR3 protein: CSVGTTATNEKLFF
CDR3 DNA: TGCAGCGTTGGGACAACCGCAACTAATGAAAAACTGTTTTTT

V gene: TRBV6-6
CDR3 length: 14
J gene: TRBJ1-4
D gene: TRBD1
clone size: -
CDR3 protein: CASSYQGADEKLFF
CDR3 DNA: TGTGCCAGCAGTTACCAGGGGGCGGATGAAAAACTGTTTTTT

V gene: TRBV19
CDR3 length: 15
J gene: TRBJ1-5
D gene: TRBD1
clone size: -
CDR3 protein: CASSTLDRDNQPQHF
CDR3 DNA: TGTGCCAGTAGTACCCTCGACAGGGATAATCAGCCCCAGCATTTT

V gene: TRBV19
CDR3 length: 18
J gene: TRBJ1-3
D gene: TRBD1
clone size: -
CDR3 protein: CASSVYKGQALTGNTIYF
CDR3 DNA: TGTGCCAGTAGTGTCTACAAGGGACAGGCCTTAACTGGAAACACCATATATTTT

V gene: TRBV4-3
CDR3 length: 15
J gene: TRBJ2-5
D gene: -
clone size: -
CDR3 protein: CASSQDPRGWETQYF
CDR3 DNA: TGCGCCAGCAGCCAAGATCCCAGGGGTTGGGAGACCCAGTACTTC

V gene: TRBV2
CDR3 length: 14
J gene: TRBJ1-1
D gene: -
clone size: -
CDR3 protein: CASSEARGTTEAFF
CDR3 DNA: TGTGCCAGCAGTGAAGCGCGGGGGACGACTGAAGCTTTCTTT

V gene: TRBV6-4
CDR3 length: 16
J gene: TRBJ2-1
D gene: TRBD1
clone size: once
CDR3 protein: CASSATTGGISNEQFF
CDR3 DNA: TGTGCCAGCAGTGCCACGACAGGGGGAATAAGCAATGAGCAGTTCTTC

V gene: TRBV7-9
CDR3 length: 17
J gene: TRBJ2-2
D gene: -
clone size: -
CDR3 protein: CASSPSEGGRYTGELFF
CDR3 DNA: TGTGCCAGCAGCCCATCTGAGGGGGGGCGGTACACCGGGGAGCTGTTTTTT

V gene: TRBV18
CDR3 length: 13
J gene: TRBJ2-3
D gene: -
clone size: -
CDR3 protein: CASSPTQDPSEYF
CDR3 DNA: TGTGCCAGCTCACCCACCCAGGACCCTAGCGAGTATTTT

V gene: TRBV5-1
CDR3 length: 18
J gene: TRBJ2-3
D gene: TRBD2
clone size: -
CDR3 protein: CASSLEGLAGGSTDTQYF
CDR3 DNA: TGCGCCAGCAGCTTGGAGGGACTAGCGGGGGGAAGCACAGATACGCAGTATTTT

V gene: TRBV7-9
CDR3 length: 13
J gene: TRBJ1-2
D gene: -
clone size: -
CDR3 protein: CSSSFSWGPGYTF
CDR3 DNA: TGTTCCAGCAGCTTTTCATGGGGGCCTGGCTACACCTTC

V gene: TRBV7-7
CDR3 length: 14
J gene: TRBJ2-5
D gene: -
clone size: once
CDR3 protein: CASSLGANGETQYF
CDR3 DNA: TGTGCCAGCAGCTTGGGGGCAAATGGGGAGACCCAGTACTTC

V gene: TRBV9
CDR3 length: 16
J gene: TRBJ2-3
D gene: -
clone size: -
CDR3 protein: CASSAGQLANTDTQYF
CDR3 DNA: TGTGCCAGCAGCGCCGGACAGTTAGCCAACACAGATACGCAGTATTTT